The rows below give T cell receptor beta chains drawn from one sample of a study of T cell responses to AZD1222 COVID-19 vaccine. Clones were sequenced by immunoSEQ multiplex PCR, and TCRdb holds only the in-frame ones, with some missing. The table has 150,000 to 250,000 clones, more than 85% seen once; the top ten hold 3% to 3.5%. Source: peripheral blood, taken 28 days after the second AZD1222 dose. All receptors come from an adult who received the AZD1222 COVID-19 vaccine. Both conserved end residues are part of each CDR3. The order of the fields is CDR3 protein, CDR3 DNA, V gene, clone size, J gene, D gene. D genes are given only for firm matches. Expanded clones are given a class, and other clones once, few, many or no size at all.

CASSLGGMNTEAFF | TGTGCCAGCAGCTTAGGAGGGATGAACACTGAAGCTTTCTTT | TRBV7-9 | - | TRBJ1-1 | -
CASSPQGALGTEAFF | TGTGCCAGCAGCCCACAGGGGGCTCTCGGCACTGAAGCTTTCTTT | TRBV28 | - | TRBJ1-1 | TRBD1
CASSSGLAGTYEQYF | TGTGCCAGCAGCTCAGGACTAGCGGGGACCTACGAGCAGTACTTC | TRBV7-9 | - | TRBJ2-7 | TRBD2
CASSVPDQTALLYEQYF | TGTGCCAGCAGTGTCCCCGACCAGACAGCGCTACTCTACGAGCAGTACTTC | TRBV6-1 | - | TRBJ2-7 | -
CASSFSRTDTEAFF | TGTGCCAGCAGTTTTTCCCGGACGGACACTGAAGCTTTCTTT | TRBV28 | - | TRBJ1-1 | -
CASSVALAGEFRDTQYF | TGTGCCAGCAGCGTCGCTCTAGCGGGAGAATTCAGAGATACGCAGTATTTT | TRBV9 | - | TRBJ2-3 | TRBD2
CASSLGPSGLAGASYEQYF | TGCGCCAGCAGCTTGGGACCCTCGGGACTAGCGGGAGCCTCCTACGAGCAGTACTTC | TRBV5-1 | once | TRBJ2-7 | TRBD2
CASSPPMGFGGNQPQHF | TGTGCCAGCAGCCCTCCCATGGGTTTCGGGGGCAATCAGCCCCAGCATTTT | TRBV16 | - | TRBJ1-5 | -
CASSPTGGTEAFF | TGTGCCAGCTCACCTACGGGGGGTACTGAAGCTTTCTTT | TRBV18 | - | TRBJ1-1 | -
CASSIGRGQPQHF | TGTGCCAGTAGTATAGGGCGGGGGCAGCCCCAGCATTTT | TRBV19 | once | TRBJ1-5 | -
CASSATGDEVEAFF | TGCGCCAGCAGCGCGACAGGGGATGAGGTGGAAGCTTTCTTT | TRBV5-1 | - | TRBJ1-1 | TRBD1
CASSLQGLNEQYF | TGTGCCAGCAGTTTACAAGGGTTGAACGAGCAGTACTTC | TRBV28 | - | TRBJ2-7 | -
CASSSGLGYTGELFF | TGTGCCAGCAGCTCGGGACTAGGTTACACCGGGGAGCTGTTTTTT | TRBV11-3 | - | TRBJ2-2 | TRBD2
CASRIGSSYEQYF | TGTGCCAGCAGGATCGGTAGCTCCTACGAGCAGTACTTC | TRBV27 | - | TRBJ2-7 | -
CASSLRLRRIAHNYGYTF | TGTGCCAGCAGCCTGAGGCTTCGCCGTATTGCCCACAACTATGGCTACACCTTC | TRBV21-1 | - | TRBJ1-2 | -
CASSQDRRPSEDGYTF | TGTGCCAGCAGCCAAGATCGGCGCCCGTCGGAAGATGGCTACACCTTC | TRBV4-2 | - | TRBJ1-2 | -
CASSQGNFYNEQFF | TGCGCCAGCAGCCAAGGTAACTTCTACAATGAGCAGTTCTTC | TRBV4-1 | - | TRBJ2-1 | -
CASSYQGFYGYTF | TGTGCCAGCAGCTATCAGGGGTTCTATGGCTACACCTTC | TRBV6-5 | - | TRBJ1-2 | -
CASSFSRAGDYGYTF | TGTGCCAGCAGCTTCTCCAGGGCAGGCGACTATGGCTACACCTTC | TRBV7-9 | - | TRBJ1-2 | -
CASSQVSGIGEQYF | TGTGCCAGCAGCCAAGTAAGCGGGATCGGCGAGCAGTACTTC | TRBV3-1/TRBV3-2 | - | TRBJ2-7 | TRBD2
CATRGPNSGNTIYF | TGTGCCACCAGGGGACCGAACTCTGGAAACACCATATATTTT | TRBV15 | - | TRBJ1-3 | -
CASSLGGFSYGYTF | TGTGCCAGCAGCCTGGGGGGGTTCAGCTATGGCTACACCTTC | TRBV3-1/TRBV3-2 | - | TRBJ1-2 | -
CASSAGQALGHF | TGTGCCAGCAGTGCTGGACAGGCCCTGGGTCATTTT | TRBV6-4 | - | TRBJ1-5 | TRBD1
CASSLVEYGNTIYF | TGTGCCAGCAGCTTGGTAGAGTATGGAAACACCATATATTTT | TRBV5-8 | - | TRBJ1-3 | -